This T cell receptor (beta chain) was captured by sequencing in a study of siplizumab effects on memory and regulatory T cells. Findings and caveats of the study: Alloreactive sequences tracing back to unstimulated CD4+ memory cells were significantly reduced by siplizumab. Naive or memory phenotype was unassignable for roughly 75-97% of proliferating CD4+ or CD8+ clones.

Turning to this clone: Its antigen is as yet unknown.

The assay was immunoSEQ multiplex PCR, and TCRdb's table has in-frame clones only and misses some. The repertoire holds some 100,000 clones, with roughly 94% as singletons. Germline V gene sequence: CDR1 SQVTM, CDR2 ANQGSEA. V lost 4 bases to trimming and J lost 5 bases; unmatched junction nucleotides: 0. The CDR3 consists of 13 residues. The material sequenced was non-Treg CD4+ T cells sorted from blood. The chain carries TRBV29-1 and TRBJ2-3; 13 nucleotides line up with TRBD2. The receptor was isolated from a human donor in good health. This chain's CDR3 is CSVGTSGGDTQYF. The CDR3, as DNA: TGCAGCGTTGGGACTAGCGGGGGAGATACGCAGTATTTT.